This note documents a single T cell receptor (beta chain) sequence. Its antigen is not known. The data were taken from a study of shared clonotypes between healthy human individuals. Study results and limitations: Sequencing depth was a factor that was expected to affect clonotype sharing among donors.

Germline V gives CDR1 PRHDT, CDR2 FYEKMQ (reference sequence). With 3 bases clipped from V and 1 base from J, the junction kept 3 bases outside the gene matches. The CDR3 is 15 residues long. The naive CD8 population came from CD45RO-negative cells selected for CCR7, without terminally differentiated effector memory CD45RA+ cells. An even split of each subset's genomic DNA across several immunoSEQ plates was performed. This table comes from immunoSEQ multiplex PCR, and its TCRdb copy is limited to in-frame clones, with some not included. The table records about 2 million clones, approximately 95% of them present only once.

This chain uses TRBV13 with TRBJ2-1, with 7 bases that match TRBD2. Sequenced input: naive CD8+ T cells sorted from blood. This TCR was sampled from a man aged 18-30 years in good health. The CDR3 DNA sequence: TGTGCCAGCAGCTTGAAGCGGGATTCCTACAATGAGCAGTTCTTC. Protein product: CASSLKRDSYNEQFF. The whole variable domain, remainder taken from reference TRBV13 and TRBJ2-1, is AAGVIQSPRHLIKEKRETATLKCYPIPRHDTVYWYQQGPGQDPQFLISFYEKMQSDKGSIPDRFSAQQFSDYHSELNMSSLELGDSALYFCASSLKRDSYNEQFFGPGTRLTVL.